Listed below are T cell receptor beta chains from one sample, sequenced in a study of identical twins. TCRdb ran MiXCR on the 5' RACE reads and lists one entry per CDR3 protein. The repertoire holds about 1.7 million distinct CDR3 sequences, with roughly 35% as singletons. The source material was cord blood. The receptors come from a newborn girl in good health. CDR3s include the opening cysteine and the closing phenylalanine or tryptophan. The D gene is left open where the match is weak. Clone size is not always given. Where it is, it says once, few, many or a class for expanded clones.

clone_size: few; j_call: TRBJ2-1; d_call: TRBD2; v_call: TRBV2; cdr3_nt: TGTGCCAGCAGTGAAGCGCAGGCTAGCGGGTACAATGAGCAGTTCTTC; cdr3_aa: CASSEAQASGYNEQFF
clone_size: NA; j_call: TRBJ2-5; d_call: NA; v_call: TRBV12-3/TRBV12-4; cdr3_nt: TGTGCCAGCACCGGGGGCATGGAAGAGACCCAGTACTTC; cdr3_aa: CASTGGMEETQYF
clone_size: few; j_call: TRBJ2-7; d_call: NA; v_call: TRBV20-1; cdr3_nt: TGCAGTGCCCTAGGTATAGGAGGGACCAACTCCTACGAGCAGTACTTC; cdr3_aa: CSALGIGGTNSYEQYF
clone_size: once; j_call: TRBJ2-7; d_call: TRBD2; v_call: TRBV20-1; cdr3_nt: TGCAGTGCCCCGACTAGCGGGAGAGGGGCCTACAATGAGCAGTACTTC; cdr3_aa: CSAPTSGRGAYNEQYF
clone_size: many; j_call: TRBJ1-4; d_call: NA; v_call: TRBV15; cdr3_nt: TGTGCCACCAGCGAACGTCTAAAAGGTGAAAAACTGTTTTTT; cdr3_aa: CATSERLKGEKLFF
clone_size: many; j_call: TRBJ2-3; d_call: NA; v_call: TRBV6-6; cdr3_nt: TGTGCCAGCAGTTACTCGCTAGGCCGTCCAGATACGCAGTATTTT; cdr3_aa: CASSYSLGRPDTQYF
clone_size: NA; j_call: TRBJ1-1; d_call: NA; v_call: TRBV5-1; cdr3_nt: TGCGCCAGCGGGTCGCAGGCGGACACTGAAGCTTTCTTT; cdr3_aa: CASGSQADTEAFF
clone_size: NA; j_call: TRBJ2-7; d_call: NA; v_call: TRBV6-2/TRBV6-3; cdr3_nt: TGTGCCAGCAGTTATCGAGTGGGCCCTGTGTACAATGAGCAGTACTTC; cdr3_aa: CASSYRVGPVYNEQYF
clone_size: few; j_call: TRBJ1-1; d_call: NA; v_call: TRBV7-2; cdr3_nt: TGTGCCAGCAGCTTAGGAGGGACACTGAACGCTGAAGCTTTCTTT; cdr3_aa: CASSLGGTLNAEAFF
clone_size: NA; j_call: TRBJ2-7; d_call: TRBD2; v_call: TRBV10-3; cdr3_nt: TGTGCCATCAGTGATAGACTAGCGGGGGAGAGTCTCTACGAGCAGTACTTC; cdr3_aa: CAISDRLAGESLYEQYF
clone_size: NA; j_call: TRBJ2-5; d_call: NA; v_call: TRBV6-1; cdr3_nt: TGTGCCAGCAGTGAATCGGCAGGCACAAATGAGCAGTACTTC; cdr3_aa: CASSESAGTNEQYF
clone_size: NA; j_call: TRBJ2-5; d_call: NA; v_call: TRBV19; cdr3_nt: TGTGCCAGTAGTATATCTAGCAGAGGAGAGACCCAGTACTTC; cdr3_aa: CASSISSRGETQYF
clone_size: NA; j_call: TRBJ2-5; d_call: TRBD1; v_call: TRBV6-5; cdr3_nt: TGTGCCAGCAGTTACTCGGACAGGGGATGGTTGCAGTACTTC; cdr3_aa: CASSYSDRGWLQYF
clone_size: NA; j_call: TRBJ2-1; d_call: TRBD2; v_call: TRBV2; cdr3_nt: TGTGCCAGCAGTCCGACTAGCGGGAGCACGGGGTTCTTC; cdr3_aa: CASSPTSGSTGFF
clone_size: few; j_call: TRBJ2-3; d_call: NA; v_call: TRBV28; cdr3_nt: TGTGCCAGCAGTTTTGTGGGCGCGGATACGCAGTATTTT; cdr3_aa: CASSFVGADTQYF
clone_size: few; j_call: TRBJ1-6; d_call: TRBD1; v_call: TRBV11-2; cdr3_nt: TGTGCCAGCAGCCCTTCCGGGACAGGGAATTCACCCCTCCACTTT; cdr3_aa: CASSPSGTGNSPLHF
clone_size: few; j_call: TRBJ2-5; d_call: TRBD2; v_call: TRBV7-2; cdr3_nt: TGTGCCAGCAGCTTATCGCGGGGGGGAATTTTGGAGACCCAGTACTTC; cdr3_aa: CASSLSRGGILETQYF
clone_size: few; j_call: TRBJ1-6; d_call: NA; v_call: TRBV7-2; cdr3_nt: TGTGCCAGCAGCTTAGGTCTCAATAATTCACCCCTCCACTTT; cdr3_aa: CASSLGLNNSPLHF
clone_size: few; j_call: TRBJ1-5; d_call: TRBD1; v_call: TRBV12-3/TRBV12-4; cdr3_nt: TGTGCCAGCAGTTTAGTCTGGGGCCTAACAGGGGGAGATCAGCCCCAGCATTTT; cdr3_aa: CASSLVWGLTGGDQPQHF
clone_size: NA; j_call: TRBJ1-3; d_call: NA; v_call: TRBV28; cdr3_nt: TGTGCCAGCAGTCACTCGTCGGGGGCTGGAAACACCATATATTTT; cdr3_aa: CASSHSSGAGNTIYF
clone_size: many; j_call: TRBJ2-1; d_call: NA; v_call: TRBV12-3/TRBV12-4; cdr3_nt: TGTGCCAGCAGTCCCGCAAGCGGGCGCGCCTACAATGAGCAGTTCTTC; cdr3_aa: CASSPASGRAYNEQFF
clone_size: few; j_call: TRBJ2-5; d_call: NA; v_call: TRBV7-2; cdr3_nt: TGTGCCAGCAGCTTATTCGGACTCCTACTAGAGACCCAGTACTTC; cdr3_aa: CASSLFGLLLETQYF
clone_size: NA; j_call: TRBJ1-5; d_call: NA; v_call: TRBV20-1; cdr3_nt: TGCAGTGCTAGAGACTGGGGGTCGGAGCAGCCCCAGCATTTT; cdr3_aa: CSARDWGSEQPQHF
clone_size: few; j_call: TRBJ2-1; d_call: TRBD2; v_call: TRBV20-1; cdr3_nt: TGCAGTGCGGGGACTAGCGGGGTGGGGAATGAGCAGTTCTTC; cdr3_aa: CSAGTSGVGNEQFF
clone_size: few; j_call: TRBJ1-2; d_call: TRBD1; v_call: TRBV3-1; cdr3_nt: TGTGCCAGCACCCCGACAGGGGGCACTAACTATGGCTACACCTTC; cdr3_aa: CASTPTGGTNYGYTF
clone_size: few; j_call: TRBJ1-1; d_call: NA; v_call: TRBV9; cdr3_nt: TGTGCCAGCAGCCAGGCAACAGCTACTAAAGCTTTCTTT; cdr3_aa: CASSQATATKAFF
clone_size: NA; j_call: TRBJ2-2; d_call: NA; v_call: TRBV9; cdr3_nt: TGTGCCAGCAGCGTAGTCTCGCTCTGGGGGAACACCGGGGAGCTGTTTTTT; cdr3_aa: CASSVVSLWGNTGELFF
clone_size: few; j_call: TRBJ2-1; d_call: TRBD1; v_call: TRBV20-1; cdr3_nt: TGCAGTGCCACTCATCCGGGACAGGGAGGCAATGAGCAGTTCTTC; cdr3_aa: CSATHPGQGGNEQFF
clone_size: NA; j_call: TRBJ2-7; d_call: NA; v_call: TRBV12-3/TRBV12-4; cdr3_nt: TGTGCCAGCAATTACGGGGGATTCGCCTACGAGCAGTACTTC; cdr3_aa: CASNYGGFAYEQYF
clone_size: few; j_call: TRBJ2-6; d_call: TRBD2; v_call: TRBV5-1; cdr3_nt: TGCGCCAGCAGCTTTCCAACCCAGGGACTATCGTCTGGGGCCAACGTCCTGACTTTC; cdr3_aa: CASSFPTQGLSSGANVLTF
clone_size: few; j_call: TRBJ1-2; d_call: NA; v_call: TRBV12-3/TRBV12-4; cdr3_nt: TGTGCCAGCAGTTTCAGACCGGACTATGGCTACACCTTC; cdr3_aa: CASSFRPDYGYTF
clone_size: few; j_call: TRBJ2-7; d_call: TRBD2; v_call: TRBV20-1; cdr3_nt: TGCAGTGCACTGAAAAGCGGGGGACCCACGGGGGAGCAGTACTTC; cdr3_aa: CSALKSGGPTGEQYF
clone_size: NA; j_call: TRBJ2-3; d_call: TRBD2; v_call: TRBV12-3/TRBV12-4; cdr3_nt: TGTGCCCGCAGTTTTGCGGGGGGGGCAGATGTGCAGTATTTT; cdr3_aa: CARSFAGGADVQYF
clone_size: NA; j_call: TRBJ2-1; d_call: NA; v_call: TRBV20-1; cdr3_nt: TGCAGTGCTAGCGGGATCAACTCCTCCTACAATGAGCAGTTCTTC; cdr3_aa: CSASGINSSYNEQFF
clone_size: few; j_call: TRBJ2-1; d_call: TRBD2; v_call: TRBV7-8; cdr3_nt: TGTGCCAGCAGCGGGAGACTAGCGGGATATGGGTACAATGAGCAGTTCTTC; cdr3_aa: CASSGRLAGYGYNEQFF
clone_size: NA; j_call: TRBJ1-5; d_call: TRBD1; v_call: TRBV6-5; cdr3_nt: TGTGCCAGTAAAAAGGGGGCAGGAAGCAATCAGCCCCAGCATTTT; cdr3_aa: CASKKGAGSNQPQHF
clone_size: NA; j_call: TRBJ2-3; d_call: TRBD2; v_call: TRBV11-2; cdr3_nt: TGTGCCAGCAGCTATCGTAGCGGGAGTATGACAGATACGCAGTATTTT; cdr3_aa: CASSYRSGSMTDTQYF
clone_size: NA; j_call: TRBJ1-3; d_call: NA; v_call: TRBV10-3; cdr3_nt: TGTGCCATCAGTGGGAACCACAGGGCCGGAAACACCATATATTTT; cdr3_aa: CAISGNHRAGNTIYF
clone_size: NA; j_call: TRBJ2-1; d_call: NA; v_call: TRBV12-3/TRBV12-4; cdr3_nt: TGTGCCAGCAGTTTAGTGGGCTCGAACTCCTACAATGAGCAGTTCTTC; cdr3_aa: CASSLVGSNSYNEQFF
clone_size: NA; j_call: TRBJ2-1; d_call: NA; v_call: TRBV20-1; cdr3_nt: TGCAGTGCTGAAGGTCAGTACAATGAGCAGTTCTTC; cdr3_aa: CSAEGQYNEQFF
clone_size: NA; j_call: TRBJ2-7; d_call: NA; v_call: TRBV2; cdr3_nt: TGTGCCAGCAGTGAAGCCTCGAATTACTACGAGCAGTACTTC; cdr3_aa: CASSEASNYYEQYF
clone_size: NA; j_call: TRBJ2-3; d_call: TRBD2; v_call: TRBV6-6; cdr3_nt: TGTGCCAGCAGCCTAGCGGTAGCAACAGATACGCAGTATTTT; cdr3_aa: CASSLAVATDTQYF
clone_size: few; j_call: TRBJ2-7; d_call: TRBD1; v_call: TRBV7-2; cdr3_nt: TGTGCCAGCAGCTTAGTAAAATTCCAGGGGGCAAGGGACGAGCAGTACTTC; cdr3_aa: CASSLVKFQGARDEQYF
clone_size: NA; j_call: TRBJ2-1; d_call: TRBD2; v_call: TRBV7-2; cdr3_nt: TGTGCCAGCAGCTTTAGCGGGAGTACCCACAATGAGCAGTTCTTC; cdr3_aa: CASSFSGSTHNEQFF
clone_size: few; j_call: TRBJ2-5; d_call: TRBD2; v_call: TRBV7-9; cdr3_nt: TGTGCCAGCAGCTTACGACTAGCGGGGAGCAAAGAGACCCAGTACTTC; cdr3_aa: CASSLRLAGSKETQYF
clone_size: NA; j_call: TRBJ2-6; d_call: TRBD1; v_call: TRBV2; cdr3_nt: TGTGCCAGCAGGGACAGGGGGGCCTCTGGGGCCAACGTCCTGACTTTC; cdr3_aa: CASRDRGASGANVLTF
clone_size: NA; j_call: TRBJ1-1; d_call: NA; v_call: TRBV6-5; cdr3_nt: TGTGCCAGCAGCGCCTCAGGGAGCGCAGCTTTCTTT; cdr3_aa: CASSASGSAAFF
clone_size: NA; j_call: TRBJ2-5; d_call: NA; v_call: TRBV3-1; cdr3_nt: TGTGCCAGCAGCCAAGCCCCCTATGGGACCCAGTACTTC; cdr3_aa: CASSQAPYGTQYF
clone_size: NA; j_call: TRBJ1-2; d_call: NA; v_call: TRBV6-1; cdr3_nt: TGTGCCAGCAGTAGAGACACGGGTTATGGCTACACCTTC; cdr3_aa: CASSRDTGYGYTF
clone_size: NA; j_call: TRBJ2-5; d_call: TRBD1; v_call: TRBV29-1; cdr3_nt: TGCAGCGTTGCCCCCCGACAGGGGGCAAGGGAGACCCAGTACTTC; cdr3_aa: CSVAPRQGARETQYF
clone_size: NA; j_call: TRBJ2-5; d_call: TRBD2; v_call: TRBV12-3/TRBV12-4; cdr3_nt: TGTGCCAGCAGTTTGACTAGCGGGGGGGGCCAAGAGACCCAGTACTTC; cdr3_aa: CASSLTSGGGQETQYF
clone_size: NA; j_call: TRBJ1-2; d_call: TRBD1; v_call: TRBV10-3; cdr3_nt: TGTGCCATCAGTGACCGAGGGGGCGCTAACTATGGCTACACCTTC; cdr3_aa: CAISDRGGANYGYTF